The clone carrying this TCR beta chain came up a few times. Antigen: not known. From the RT-PCR reads, TCRdb called clonotypes with MiXCR, one entry per CDR3 protein. Seen here are 650,000 or so distinct CDR3 sequences, 13% to 15% observed once, and the top ten hold 6.5% to 8%. The data belong to a study of response to subunit inactivated influenza vaccine. General study points: Authors proposed each seasonal influenza vaccination draws in few new T cells.

Source: PBMCs from blood, taken about 14 days before vaccination. The sequence came from a man aged 50 to 59 who received an inactivated influenza vaccine.

The CDR3 region has the DNA TGCAGTGCTAGGTGGCTAAGCAATGAGCAGTTCTTC. Translation: CSARWLSNEQFF. This chain uses TRBV20-1 with TRBJ2-1; D uncertain. V was pared by 3 bases and J by 6 bases, with 9 bases between. CDR3 size: 12 residues. Germline V lookup: CDR1 DFQATT, CDR2 SNEGSKA (reference sequence).